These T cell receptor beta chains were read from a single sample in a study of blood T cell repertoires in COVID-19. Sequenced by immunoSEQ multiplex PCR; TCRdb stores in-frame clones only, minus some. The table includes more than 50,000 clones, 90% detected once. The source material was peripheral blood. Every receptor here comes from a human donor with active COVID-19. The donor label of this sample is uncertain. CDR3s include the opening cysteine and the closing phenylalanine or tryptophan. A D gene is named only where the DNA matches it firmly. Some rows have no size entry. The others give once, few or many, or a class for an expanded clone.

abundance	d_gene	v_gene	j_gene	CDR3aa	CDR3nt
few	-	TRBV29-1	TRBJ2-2	CSVEGTKENTGELFF	TGCAGCGTTGAGGGGACAAAGGAGAACACCGGGGAGCTGTTTTTT
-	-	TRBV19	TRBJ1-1	CASSIAAGLNTEAFF	TGTGCCAGTAGTATAGCAGCGGGCCTGAACACTGAAGCTTTCTTT
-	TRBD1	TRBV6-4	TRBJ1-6	CASSDPGTGDNSPLHF	TGTGCCAGCAGTGACCCGGGGACAGGGGATAATTCACCCCTCCACTTT
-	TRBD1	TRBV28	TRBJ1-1	CASSGQGALGTEAFF	TGTGCCAGCAGTGGACAGGGGGCTTTGGGCACTGAAGCTTTCTTT
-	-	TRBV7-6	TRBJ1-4	CASSRESGQKEKLFF	TGTGCCAGCAGCCGAGAGTCGGGACAAAAGGAAAAACTGTTTTTT
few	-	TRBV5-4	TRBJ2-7	CASRGGGYEQYF	TGTGCCAGCAGAGGGGGGGGCTACGAGCAGTACTTC
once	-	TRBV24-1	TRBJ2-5	CAPRQLATKETQYF	TGTGCCCCTCGACAGTTAGCTACGAAGGAGACCCAGTACTTC
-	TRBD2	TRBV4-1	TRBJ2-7	CASSQDPLAGGYEQYF	TGCGCCAGCAGCCAAGATCCCCTAGCGGGAGGCTACGAGCAGTACTTC
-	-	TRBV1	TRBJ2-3	CTSSQMTSGGSTDTQYF	TGCACCAGCAGCCAAATGACTAGCGGGGGAAGCACAGATACGCAGTATTTT
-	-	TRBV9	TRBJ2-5	CASSEYGQWETQYF	TGTGCCAGCAGTGAATACGGACAGTGGGAGACCCAGTACTTC
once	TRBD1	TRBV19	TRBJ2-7	CASTPDGQGSEQYF	TGTGCCAGTACCCCGGACGGACAGGGCTCCGAGCAGTACTTC
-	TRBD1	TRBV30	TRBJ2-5	CAWSAGQGYQETQYF	TGTGCCTGGAGTGCGGGACAGGGTTACCAAGAGACCCAGTACTTC
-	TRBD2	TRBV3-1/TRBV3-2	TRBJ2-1	CASSHGTSGTLGEQFF	TGTGCCAGCAGCCACGGGACTAGCGGGACCTTAGGGGAGCAGTTCTTC
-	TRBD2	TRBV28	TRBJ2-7	CASNKWAGGAYEQYF	TGTGCCAGCAATAAATGGGCGGGGGGCGCCTACGAGCAGTACTTC
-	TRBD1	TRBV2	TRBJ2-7	CASTRTGLYEQYF	TGTGCCAGCACCAGGACAGGTCTCTACGAGCAGTACTTC
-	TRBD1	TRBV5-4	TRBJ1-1	CASSLQGAGTEAFF	TGTGCCAGCAGCTTACAGGGGGCTGGGACTGAAGCTTTCTTT
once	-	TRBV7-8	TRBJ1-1	CASSLALTVNTEAFF	TGTGCCAGCAGCTTGGCCCTGACAGTGAACACTGAAGCTTTCTTT
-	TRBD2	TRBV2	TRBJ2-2	CASSETPGGPNTGELFF	TGTGCCAGCAGTGAGACCCCGGGGGGGCCGAACACCGGGGAGCTGTTTTTT
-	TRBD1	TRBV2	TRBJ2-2	CASMTGGKDTGELFF	TGTGCCAGCATGACAGGGGGCAAAGACACCGGGGAGCTGTTTTTT
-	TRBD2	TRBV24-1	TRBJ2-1	CATSDRGTSGYNEQFF	TGTGCCACCTCCGATCGGGGGACTAGCGGGTACAATGAGCAGTTCTTC
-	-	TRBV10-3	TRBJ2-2	CAMKGGWGTGELFF	TGTGCCATGAAAGGCGGGTGGGGCACCGGGGAGCTGTTTTTT
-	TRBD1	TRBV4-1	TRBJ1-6	CASSHFGQVNSPLHF	TGCGCCAGCAGCCATTTCGGACAGGTTAATTCACCCCTCCACTTT
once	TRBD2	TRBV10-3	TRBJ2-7	CAAAGDYEQYF	TGTGCCGCCGCGGGGGACTACGAGCAGTACTTC
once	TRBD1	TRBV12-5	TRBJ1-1	CASAPPGQWNTEAFF	TGTGCTAGTGCCCCTCCGGGACAGTGGAACACTGAAGCTTTCTTT
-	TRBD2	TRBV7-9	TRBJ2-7	CASSPRLAPSSYEQYF	TGTGCCAGCAGCCCGAGACTAGCGCCAAGCTCCTACGAGCAGTACTTC
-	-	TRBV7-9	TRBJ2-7	CASSLDPSEQYF	TGTGCCAGCAGCTTAGACCCCAGCGAGCAGTACTTC
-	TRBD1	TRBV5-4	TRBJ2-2	CASSLAPGTGYTGELFF	TGTGCCAGCAGCTTGGCCCCCGGGACAGGGTACACCGGGGAGCTGTTTTTT
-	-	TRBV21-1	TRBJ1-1	CASSTYITGVSPEAFF	TGTGCCAGCAGCACCTACATAACGGGGGTTTCGCCTGAAGCTTTCTTT
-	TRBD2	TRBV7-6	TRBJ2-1	CASSPTLSGGTNEQFF	TGTGCCAGCAGCCCCACCCTAAGCGGGGGGACGAATGAGCAGTTCTTC
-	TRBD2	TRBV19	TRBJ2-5	CASQEASGRINSATQYF	TGTGCCAGCCAAGAGGCTAGCGGGAGGATAAACAGTGCGACCCAGTACTTC
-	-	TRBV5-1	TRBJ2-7	CASSLDQYKYEQYF	TGCGCCAGCAGCTTGGACCAGTATAAGTACGAGCAGTACTTC
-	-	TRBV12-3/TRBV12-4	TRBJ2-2	CASGMNTGELFF	TGTGCCAGCGGCATGAACACCGGGGAGCTGTTTTTT
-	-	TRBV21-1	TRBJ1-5	CARRPGTGSNQPQHF	TGTGCCAGACGCCCCGGGACAGGGAGCAATCAGCCCCAGCATTTT
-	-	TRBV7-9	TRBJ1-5	CASSLAGGGSNQPQHF	TGTGCCAGCAGCTTGGCGGGAGGGGGGAGCAATCAGCCCCAGCATTTT
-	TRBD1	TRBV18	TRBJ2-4	CASSRDSKNIQYF	TGTGCCAGCTCAAGGGACAGCAAAAACATTCAGTACTTC
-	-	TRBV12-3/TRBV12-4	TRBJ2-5	CASSGETQYF	TGTGCCAGTTCCGGGGAGACCCAGTACTTC
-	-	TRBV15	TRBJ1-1	CATSLTGTGEAFF	TGTGCCACCAGCCTTACAGGGACCGGTGAAGCTTTCTTT
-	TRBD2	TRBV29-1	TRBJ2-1	CSVGGTSGTFSYNEQFF	TGCAGCGTTGGTGGGACTAGCGGGACGTTCTCCTACAATGAGCAGTTCTTC
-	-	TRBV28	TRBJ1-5	CASSLPRGEGGNQPQHF	TGTGCCAGCAGTTTGCCCAGAGGTGAAGGTGGCAATCAGCCCCAGCATTTT
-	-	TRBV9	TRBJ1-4	CASSVYWETDNEKLFF	TGTGCCAGCAGCGTATACTGGGAGACGGATAATGAAAAACTGTTTTTT
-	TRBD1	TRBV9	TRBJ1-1	CASSVVAGGAPAFF	TGTGCCAGCAGCGTAGTGGCAGGGGGTGCCCCAGCTTTCTTT
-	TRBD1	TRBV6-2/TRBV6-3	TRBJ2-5	CASSYLAGTAETQYF	TGTGCCAGCAGTTACTTGGCCGGGACAGCTGAGACCCAGTACTTC
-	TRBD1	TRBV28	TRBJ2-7	CASRSTGRGEQYF	TGTGCCAGCAGATCGACAGGGAGAGGCGAGCAGTACTTC
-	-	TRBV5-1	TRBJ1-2	CASRTDSLYGYTF	TGCGCCAGCAGGACAGATAGTCTCTATGGCTACACCTTC
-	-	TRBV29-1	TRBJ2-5	CSVLDLGGGETQYF	TGCAGCGTGCTAGACCTCGGGGGAGGAGAGACCCAGTACTTC
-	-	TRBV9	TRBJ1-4	CASSLRDFQDEKLFF	TGTGCCAGCAGCCTACGGGACTTTCAGGATGAAAAACTGTTTTTT
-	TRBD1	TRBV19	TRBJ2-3	CASSDRATDTQYF	TGTGCCAGTAGTGACAGGGCCACAGATACGCAGTATTTT
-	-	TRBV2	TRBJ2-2	CASRRTVNTGELFF	TGTGCCAGCAGAAGGACAGTGAACACCGGGGAGCTGTTTTTT
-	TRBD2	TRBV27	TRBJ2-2	CASSFGASGSGELFF	TGTGCCAGCAGTTTCGGGGCTAGCGGATCCGGGGAGCTGTTTTTT
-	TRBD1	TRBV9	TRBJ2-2	CASSEPQGAGELFF	TGTGCCAGCAGCGAGCCGCAGGGGGCCGGGGAGCTGTTTTTT
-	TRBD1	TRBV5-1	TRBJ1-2	CASSPDRDISYGYTF	TGCGCCAGCAGCCCTGACAGGGACATTTCCTATGGCTACACCTTC
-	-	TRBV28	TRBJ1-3	CASSLGPSGNTIYF	TGTGCCAGCAGTTTAGGGCCATCTGGAAACACCATATATTTT
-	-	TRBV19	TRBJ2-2	CASSIQGMGGELFF	TGTGCCAGTAGTATTCAGGGTATGGGCGGGGAGCTGTTTTTT
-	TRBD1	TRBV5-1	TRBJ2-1	CASSPNRGRAGFF	TGCGCCAGCAGCCCCAACAGGGGGCGGGCGGGGTTCTTC
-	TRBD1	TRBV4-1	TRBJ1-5	CASSQEVQTGTQPQHF	TGCGCCAGCAGCCAAGAAGTCCAGACAGGGACTCAGCCCCAGCATTTT
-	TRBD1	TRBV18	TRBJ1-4	CASSAGTGGSNEKLFF	TGTGCCAGCTCAGCCGGGACAGGGGGTTCTAATGAAAAACTGTTTTTT
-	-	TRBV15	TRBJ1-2	CATSREAAAHYGYTF	TGTGCCACCAGCAGAGAGGCGGCAGCCCACTATGGCTACACCTTC
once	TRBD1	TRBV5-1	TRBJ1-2	CASSPPGQPYGYTF	TGCGCCAGCAGCCCACCGGGACAGCCGTATGGCTACACCTTC
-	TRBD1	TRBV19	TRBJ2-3	CASSTTGGTDTQYF	TGTGCCAGTAGTACCACAGGGGGCACAGATACGCAGTATTTT
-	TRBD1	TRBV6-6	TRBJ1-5	CASSYERDRGFQPQHF	TGTGCCAGCAGTTACGAAAGGGACAGGGGCTTTCAGCCCCAGCATTTT